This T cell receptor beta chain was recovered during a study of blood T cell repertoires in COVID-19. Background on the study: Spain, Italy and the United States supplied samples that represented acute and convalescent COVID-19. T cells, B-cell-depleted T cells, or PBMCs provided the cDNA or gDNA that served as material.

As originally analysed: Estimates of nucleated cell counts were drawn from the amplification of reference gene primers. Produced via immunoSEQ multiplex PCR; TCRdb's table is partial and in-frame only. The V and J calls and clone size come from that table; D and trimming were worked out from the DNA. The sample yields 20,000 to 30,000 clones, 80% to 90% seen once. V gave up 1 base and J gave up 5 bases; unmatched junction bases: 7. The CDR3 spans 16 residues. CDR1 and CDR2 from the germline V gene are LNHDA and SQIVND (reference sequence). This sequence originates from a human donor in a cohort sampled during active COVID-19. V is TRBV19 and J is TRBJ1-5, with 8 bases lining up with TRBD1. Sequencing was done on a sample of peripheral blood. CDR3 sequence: CASSIGSRGLHQPQHF. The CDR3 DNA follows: TGTGCCAGTAGTATAGGGTCCAGGGGGCTGCATCAGCCCCAGCATTTT.